This T cell receptor beta chain was sequenced in a study of blood T cell repertoires in COVID-19. The assay was immunoSEQ multiplex PCR, and TCRdb's table has in-frame clones only and misses some. The sample carries 150,000 or so clones, around 83% recorded once. This clone was counted only a few times. CDR1 is SEHNR, CDR2 FQNEAQ, per germline (reference sequence). The CDR3 loop spans 17 amino acids. V dropped 0 bases and J dropped 4; count of bases not matched to a gene: 8. Sequenced: peripheral blood. The chain links TRBV7-9 to TRBJ2-2, with TRBD2 identical over 7 bases. The receptor's source is a woman aged 55-69 years with acute or convalescent COVID-19. CDR3 coding DNA: TGTGCCAGCAGCTTAGCGCTTGGGCTAGCGGTCACCGGGGAGCTGTTTTTT. It encodes CASSLALGLAVTGELFF. Full variable domain (remainder filled in from reference TRBV7-9 and TRBJ2-2): DTGVSQNPRHKITKRGQNVTFRCDPISEHNRLYWYRQTLGQGPEFLTYFQNEAQLEKSRLLSDRFSAERPKGSFSTLEIQRTEQGDSAMYLCASSLALGLAVTGELFFGEGSRLTVL.